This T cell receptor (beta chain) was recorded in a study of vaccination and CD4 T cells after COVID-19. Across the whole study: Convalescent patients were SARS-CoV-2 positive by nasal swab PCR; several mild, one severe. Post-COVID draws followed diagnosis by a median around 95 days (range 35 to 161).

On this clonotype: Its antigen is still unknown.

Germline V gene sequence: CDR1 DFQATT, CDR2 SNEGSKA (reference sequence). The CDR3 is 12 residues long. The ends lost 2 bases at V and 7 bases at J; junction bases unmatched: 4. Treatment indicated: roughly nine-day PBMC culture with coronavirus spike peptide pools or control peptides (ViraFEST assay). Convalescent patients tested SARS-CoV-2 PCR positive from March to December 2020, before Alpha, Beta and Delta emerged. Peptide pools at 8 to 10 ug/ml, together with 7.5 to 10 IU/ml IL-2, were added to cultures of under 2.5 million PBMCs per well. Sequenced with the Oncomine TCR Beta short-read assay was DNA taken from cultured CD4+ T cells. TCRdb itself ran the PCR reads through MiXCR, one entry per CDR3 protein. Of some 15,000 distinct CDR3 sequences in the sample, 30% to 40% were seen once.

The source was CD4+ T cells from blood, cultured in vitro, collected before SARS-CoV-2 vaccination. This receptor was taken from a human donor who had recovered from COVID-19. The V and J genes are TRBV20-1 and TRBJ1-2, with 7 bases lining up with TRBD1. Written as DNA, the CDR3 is TGCAGTGCTAGAACAGGGGAAGTTGGCTACACCTTC. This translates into CSARTGEVGYTF.